Listed below are T cell receptor beta chains from one sample, sequenced in a study of a mutant IDH1 vaccine in newly diagnosed glioma. TCRdb's copy holds only in-frame clones and misses some; the assay was immunoSEQ multiplex PCR. The sample consists of 25,000 to 35,000 clones, roughly 90% of them appearing once. These TCRs' antigens remain unknown. The sequencing here drew on PBMCs, taken from a glioma patient whose treatment included an IDH1 peptide vaccine. These receptors originate from a man between 18 and 29 years old with glioma. Both conserved end residues are part of each CDR3. The order of the fields is J gene, V gene, clone size, D gene, CDR3 protein, CDR3 DNA. A D gene is named only where the DNA matches it firmly. Where a row states a size, it is once, few, many or the class of an expanded clone; other rows omit it.

>TRBJ1-1|TRBV19|few|-
CASRGGNTEAFF
TGTGCCAGTAGGGGCGGGAACACTGAAGCTTTCTTT
>TRBJ1-1|TRBV18|-|-
CASSPPDRTSNTEAFF
TGTGCCAGCTCTCCCCCGGATCGAACGTCGAACACTGAAGCTTTCTTT
>TRBJ2-2|TRBV5-4|once|TRBD1
CASSVGTGGGELFF
TGTGCCAGCAGCGTGGGGACAGGGGGCGGGGAGCTGTTTTTT
>TRBJ2-3|TRBV5-1|-|TRBD2
CASSLYVRTGGSTDTQYF
TGCGCCAGCAGCTTGTATGTTCGGACGGGAGGGAGCACAGATACGCAGTATTTT
>TRBJ1-5|TRBV6-5|-|-
CASQDGSNQPQHF
TGTGCCAGCCAAGATGGTAGCAATCAGCCCCAGCATTTT
>TRBJ1-5|TRBV28|-|TRBD1
CASSGGQPSQPQHF
TGTGCCAGCAGTGGGGGACAGCCCTCGCAGCCCCAGCATTTT
>TRBJ2-3|TRBV7-2|-|-
CASSSGTSTDTQYF
TGTGCCAGCAGCTCGGGGACTAGCACAGATACGCAGTATTTT
>TRBJ2-5|TRBV18|-|TRBD2
CASSPPTREGSQYF
TGTGCCAGCTCACCACCTACTCGGGAGGGGTCCCAGTACTTC
>TRBJ1-1|TRBV19|-|-
CASTLGRDEAFF
TGTGCCAGTACCCTGGGGAGAGACGAAGCTTTCTTT
>TRBJ1-2|TRBV4-3|-|-
CASSQDGQIQNYGYTF
TGCGCCAGCAGCCAAGATGGGCAGATTCAAAACTATGGCTACACCTTC
>TRBJ1-6|TRBV19|-|TRBD1
CASSAQQGTGSPLHF
TGTGCCAGTAGTGCCCAACAGGGGACGGGTTCACCCCTCCACTTT
>TRBJ2-2|TRBV5-1|once|-
CASSWGGRDTGELFF
TGCGCCAGCAGCTGGGGGGGGCGCGACACCGGGGAGCTGTTTTTT
>TRBJ2-7|TRBV19|-|TRBD2
CASSSGSPSYEQYF
TGTGCCAGTTCGAGCGGGAGTCCATCCTACGAGCAGTACTTC
>TRBJ1-2|TRBV18|-|TRBD1
CASSPGTDNYGYTF
TGTGCCAGCTCACCCGGGACAGACAACTATGGCTACACCTTC
>TRBJ1-6|TRBV30|-|TRBD1
CACSGTGKSPLHF
TGTGCCTGCTCCGGGACAGGGAAATCACCCCTCCACTTT
>TRBJ2-3|TRBV5-4|-|TRBD2
CASSLAASGSTDTQYF
TGTGCCAGCAGCTTGGCGGCTAGCGGGAGCACAGATACGCAGTATTTT
>TRBJ2-4|TRBV7-9|-|TRBD1
CASSPDRGAKNIQYF
TGTGCCAGCAGCCCGGACAGGGGAGCCAAAAACATTCAGTACTTC
>TRBJ1-2|TRBV28|-|TRBD1
CASSASQGASGRGYTF
TGTGCCAGCAGTGCTTCCCAGGGGGCTTCGGGAAGGGGCTACACCTTC
>TRBJ2-4|TRBV18|-|TRBD2
CASSPPNAYGAGGKNIQYF
TGTGCCAGCTCACCCCCAAACGCTTATGGAGCGGGGGGCAAAAACATTCAGTACTTC
>TRBJ1-5|TRBV19|-|-
CASSIRGVPYSNQPQHF
TGTGCCAGTAGTATAAGAGGGGTTCCTTATAGCAATCAGCCCCAGCATTTT
>TRBJ1-1|TRBV25-1|-|-
CASRASKGGTEAFF
TGTGCCAGCAGGGCCAGCAAGGGAGGGACTGAAGCTTTCTTT
>TRBJ2-2|TRBV4-3|-|-
CASSQETSSITGELFF
TGCGCCAGCAGCCAAGAAACTAGCAGTATTACCGGGGAGCTGTTTTTT
>TRBJ1-5|TRBV6-1|-|-
CASSEGRDNQPQHF
TGTGCCAGCAGTGAAGGCAGGGACAATCAGCCCCAGCATTTT